Sequencing of this T cell receptor beta chain was carried out in a study of a mutant IDH1 vaccine in newly diagnosed glioma. The overall study: Beforehand, treatment had been radiotherapy, temozolomide, or both; the majority received both.

The sample's time point: week 5, during vaccination. Every single dose of the vaccine, 300 ug of mutant IDH1 20-mer peptide, came with topical imiquimod. Study findings and constraints: Changes in the top peripheral T cell clonotypes seemingly had no bearing on pseudoprogression.

The J segment lost 7 bases and the V segment lost 4 bases, leaving 1 base of the junction unmatched. The CDR3 contains 12 residues. CDR1 LGHNA and CDR2 YNFKEQ come from the germline V gene. With regard to this clone: Its antigen is as yet unknown.

Clones were read by immunoSEQ multiplex PCR, and TCRdb kept only the in-frame ones, dropping some. The sample holds around 50,000 clones, 78% seen once. This clonotype originated in a man aged 50 to 59 with glioma. The rearrangement links TRBV4-2 to TRBJ2-1, with 7 nucleotides matching TRBD2. The source was PBMCs, collected from a glioma patient whose treatment included an IDH1 peptide vaccine. CDR3 sequence (DNA): TGTGCCAGCAGCCGGGGGGGAAATGAGCAGTTCTTC. Translated: CASSRGGNEQFF.